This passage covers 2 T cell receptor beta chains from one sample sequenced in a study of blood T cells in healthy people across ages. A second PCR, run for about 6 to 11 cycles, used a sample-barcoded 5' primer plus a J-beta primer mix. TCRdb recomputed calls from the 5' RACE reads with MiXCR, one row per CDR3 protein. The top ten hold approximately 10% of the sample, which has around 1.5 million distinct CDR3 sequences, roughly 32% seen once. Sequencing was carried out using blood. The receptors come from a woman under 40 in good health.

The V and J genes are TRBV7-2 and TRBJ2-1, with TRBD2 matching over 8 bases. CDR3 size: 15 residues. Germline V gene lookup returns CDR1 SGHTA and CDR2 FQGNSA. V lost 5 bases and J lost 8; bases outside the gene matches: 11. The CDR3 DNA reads TGTGCCAGCAGCCTAGAGGGGACTAGGGGGTATGAGCAGTTCTTC. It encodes CASSLEGTRGYEQFF.

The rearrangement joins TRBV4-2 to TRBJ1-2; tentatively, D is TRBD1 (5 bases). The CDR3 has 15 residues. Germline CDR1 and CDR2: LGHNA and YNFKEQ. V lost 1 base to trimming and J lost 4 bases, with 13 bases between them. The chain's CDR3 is CASSQGGAGSYGYTF. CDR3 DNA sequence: TGTGCCAGCAGCCAAGGGGGCGCGGGGAGCTATGGCTACACCTTC.